This T cell receptor beta chain is drawn from a study of graft-versus-host responses after intestinal transplantation. For this clone: The antigen is unknown.

Study-level results: Allografts of one patient group, those with graft-donor T cell macrochimerism, had high graft-versus-host to host-versus-graft clonal ratios.

Libraries were prepared by immunoSEQ multiplex PCR; TCRdb keeps only in-frame clonotypes and omits some of them. Of approximately 89,000 clones listed, over 75% are singletons. The trim removed 1 base at V and 6 bases at J, leaving 1 base unmatched. Germline V gene sequence: CDR1 SGHTS, CDR2 YDEGEE. The CDR3 sequence is 12 residues long. Sequencing was performed on PBMCs, taken just under 460 days after intestinal transplant. The rearrangement joins TRBV5-8 to TRBJ2-7; the match to TRBD1 covers 7 bases. The source of this sequence is a human patient who received an intestinal transplant, so some T cells may come from the graft donor. DNA for the CDR3: TGTGCCAGCAGCTTGTACAGGGGCGAGCAGTACTTC. Amino acid sequence: CASSLYRGEQYF.